A selection of T cell receptor beta chains follows, all from one sample in a study of blood T cell repertoires in COVID-19. Produced via immunoSEQ multiplex PCR; TCRdb's table is partial and in-frame only. The table has approximately 300,000 clones, 88% seen once; the top ten hold roughly 10%. The sample taken for sequencing was peripheral blood. The origin of the receptors is a woman aged 30 to 39 with COVID-19, enrolled during active disease. The CDR3 runs from the conserved cysteine through the conserved F or W. The order of the fields is D gene, V gene, J gene, clone size, CDR3 length, CDR3 protein, CDR3 DNA. D genes are given only for firm matches. Expanded clones get a size class; other rows say once, few or many, or leave the size out.

NA,TRBV3-1/TRBV3-2,TRBJ2-2,NA,14,CASSQGPRTGELFF,TGTGCCAGCAGCCAAGGGCCGCGGACCGGGGAGCTGTTTTTT
NA,TRBV28,TRBJ2-3,NA,14,CASSLTGSPDTQYF,TGTGCCAGCAGTTTGACGGGGTCCCCAGATACGCAGTATTTT
NA,TRBV11-2,TRBJ2-1,NA,17,CASSSRGSGYAYNEQFF,TGTGCCAGCAGCTCTCGGGGTAGCGGTTATGCCTACAATGAGCAGTTCTTC
TRBD1,TRBV6-2/TRBV6-3,TRBJ1-2,NA,14,CASSYGTGGGGYTF,TGTGCCAGCAGTTATGGGACAGGGGGCGGAGGCTACACCTTC
TRBD2,TRBV6-2/TRBV6-3,TRBJ2-1,NA,15,CASSRRTSGYNEQFF,TGTGCCAGCAGTCGGCGGACTAGCGGGTACAATGAGCAGTTCTTC
TRBD1,TRBV15,TRBJ2-1,NA,15,CATSRDRQGAGEQFF,TGTGCCACCAGCAGAGATCGCCAGGGGGCCGGGGAGCAGTTCTTC
NA,TRBV27,TRBJ1-5,NA,16,CASSARDITSNQPQHF,TGTGCCAGCAGTGCCCGGGACATCACCTCCAATCAGCCCCAGCATTTT
TRBD2,TRBV24-1,TRBJ2-1,NA,16,CATSDPAGAVYNEQFF,TGTGCCACCAGTGACCCAGCGGGAGCAGTCTACAATGAGCAGTTCTTC
TRBD2,TRBV7-2,TRBJ2-7,NA,15,CASSSLQAGGREQYF,TGTGCCAGCAGTTCCTTACAAGCGGGAGGCCGGGAGCAGTACTTC
NA,TRBV6-5,TRBJ1-6,NA,13,CASRRSWNSPLHF,TGTGCCAGCAGACGGTCCTGGAATTCACCCCTCCACTTT
TRBD1,TRBV11-2,TRBJ2-7,NA,13,CASSQGQVYEQYF,TGTGCCAGCAGCCAGGGACAGGTCTACGAGCAGTACTTC
TRBD2,TRBV5-5,TRBJ2-1,NA,15,CASSLAGLAGGEQFF,TGTGCCAGCAGCTTGGCAGGACTAGCGGGAGGTGAGCAGTTCTTC
NA,TRBV4-1,TRBJ2-7,NA,16,CASSQDWGQFSYEQYF,TGCGCCAGCAGCCAAGATTGGGGCCAGTTCTCCTACGAGCAGTACTTC
NA,TRBV15,TRBJ1-6,NA,14,CATSREQTNSPLHF,TGTGCCACCAGCAGAGAACAGACAAATTCACCCCTCCACTTT
TRBD1,TRBV6-1,TRBJ1-2,NA,16,CASSESWTGAKVGYTF,TGTGCCAGCAGTGAGAGTTGGACAGGGGCCAAGGTTGGCTACACCTTC
NA,TRBV7-2,TRBJ1-5,NA,15,CASSSFGGSGQPQHF,TGTGCCAGCAGCTCATTTGGAGGCTCCGGTCAGCCCCAGCATTTT
TRBD1,TRBV2,TRBJ1-5,NA,14,CASSPGTVNQPQHF,TGTGCCAGCAGTCCCGGGACAGTAAATCAGCCCCAGCATTTT
TRBD1,TRBV6-2/TRBV6-3,TRBJ2-5,NA,15,CASSYRDRGRETQYF,TGTGCCAGCAGTTACCGGGACAGGGGCAGGGAGACCCAGTACTTC
TRBD2,TRBV4-1,TRBJ2-7,NA,15,CASSETSGLSYEQYF,TGCGCCAGTTCCGAGACTAGCGGACTATCCTACGAGCAGTACTTC
TRBD2,TRBV19,TRBJ2-4,NA,17,CASSVPRLAGYKNIQYF,TGTGCCAGTAGTGTACCTCGACTAGCGGGGTACAAAAACATTCAGTACTTC
NA,TRBV30,TRBJ2-1,NA,13,CAWSDRAVGLVFF,TGTGCCTGGAGTGACAGGGCGGTCGGTCTTGTGTTCTTC
NA,TRBV7-2,TRBJ2-5,NA,13,CASSLAGLETQYF,TGTGCCAGCAGCTTAGCTGGACTCGAGACCCAGTACTTC
NA,TRBV9,TRBJ2-3,NA,14,CASSVGQFTDTQYF,TGTGCCAGCAGCGTTGGGCAGTTCACAGATACGCAGTATTTT
TRBD1,TRBV15,TRBJ2-1,NA,15,CATSPTGTGRLGQFF,TGTGCCACCAGTCCGACCGGGACAGGTAGACTCGGGCAGTTCTTC
NA,TRBV5-8,TRBJ2-7,once,15,CASSLVLRVAYEQYF,TGTGCCAGCAGCTTGGTTTTGCGGGTAGCCTACGAGCAGTACTTC
NA,TRBV28,TRBJ2-5,NA,14,CASSSQTSRETQYF,TGTGCCAGCAGTTCCCAAACTAGCCGGGAGACCCAGTACTTC
TRBD1,TRBV20-1,TRBJ2-3,NA,18,CSASTWGLDRVITDTQYF,TGCAGTGCTAGTACCTGGGGTCTTGACAGGGTAATTACAGATACGCAGTATTTT
NA,TRBV5-4,TRBJ1-1,few,13,CASSLVDDRATFF,TGTGCCAGCAGCTTGGTAGATGACCGAGCGACTTTCTTT
NA,TRBV5-1,TRBJ2-1,NA,14,CASSLGASDSEQFF,TGCGCCAGCAGCTTGGGTGCTAGCGATAGTGAGCAGTTCTTC
NA,TRBV2,TRBJ2-1,NA,14,CASTLLGKDNEQFF,TGTGCCAGCACCCTACTAGGAAAAGACAATGAGCAGTTCTTC
TRBD1,TRBV19,TRBJ1-3,NA,15,CASSRAGGAGNTIYF,TGTGCCAGTAGTCGGGCAGGGGGCGCAGGAAACACCATATATTTT
NA,TRBV3-1/TRBV3-2,TRBJ2-3,NA,14,CASSQELSTDTQYF,TGTGCCAGCAGCCAAGAACTTAGTACAGATACGCAGTATTTT
TRBD1,TRBV7-9,TRBJ2-7,few,14,CASSRSGTGDEQYF,TGTGCCAGCAGCCGCTCCGGGACAGGGGACGAGCAGTACTTC
TRBD2,TRBV10-3,TRBJ2-1,NA,20,CAISGGTSGRETSSYNEQFF,TGTGCCATCAGTGGGGGGACTAGCGGGAGGGAAACCAGCTCCTACAATGAGCAGTTCTTC
TRBD1,TRBV19,TRBJ1-4,NA,14,CASSTQGAGEKLFF,TGTGCCAGTAGTACGCAGGGGGCAGGGGAAAAACTGTTTTTT
TRBD1,TRBV6-5,TRBJ1-5,NA,14,CASSPQDRDQPQHF,TGTGCCAGCAGTCCCCAAGACAGGGATCAGCCCCAGCATTTT
NA,TRBV30,TRBJ2-5,NA,11,CASSGGETQYF,TGTGCCTCATCCGGTGGAGAGACCCAGTACTTC
TRBD2,TRBV18,TRBJ2-5,once,12,CASSRREGTQYF,TGTGCCAGCTCACGCAGGGAGGGGACCCAGTACTTC
TRBD1,TRBV28,TRBJ1-2,NA,13,CASRYQGAYGYTF,TGTGCCAGCAGGTATCAGGGGGCCTATGGCTACACCTTC
TRBD2,TRBV29-1,TRBJ2-5,NA,10,CSAGRETQYF,TGCAGCGCCGGGAGGGAGACCCAGTACTTC
TRBD2,TRBV10-1,TRBJ2-7,NA,15,CASSEGLAGPYEQYF,TGCGCCAGCAGTGAAGGGCTAGCGGGCCCCTACGAGCAGTACTTC
NA,TRBV24-1,TRBJ2-5,NA,13,CATSGSGRETQYF,TGTGCCACCAGCGGGTCGGGGAGGGAGACCCAGTACTTC
NA,TRBV7-2,TRBJ1-3,NA,15,CASSGNRKTGNTIYF,TGTGCCAGCAGCGGCAACAGGAAAACTGGAAACACCATATATTTT